This passage covers 17 T cell receptor beta chains from one sample sequenced in a study of CD8 T cells in ankylosing spondylitis. Study-wide points: Seemingly distinctive of ankylosing spondylitis blood was a TCR beta motif formed by eight highly homologous variants.

No antigen has been identified for these receptors. TCRdb re-derived calls from the 5' RACE reads in MiXCR, one entry per CDR3 protein. Of approximately 540,000 distinct CDR3 sequences listed, roughly 13% are singletons. The material sequenced was blood, either unsorted or a sorted T cell fraction (not recorded which). The receptors shown here come from a male donor with ankylosing spondylitis.

The J gene is TRBJ1-3, the V gene TRBV6-1; D is uncertain. The CDR3 is 14 residues long. Trimming cost V 2 bases and J 0 bases, with 5 bases left between them. The germline V gene encodes CDR1 MNHNS and CDR2 SASEGT. The CDR3 coding sequence is TGTGCCAGCAGTGAAATAATCTCTGGAAACACCATATATTTT. Residues: CASSEIISGNTIYF.

The table lists this clonotype with a few counts. The chain uses TRBV28 and TRBJ2-3; D is unresolved. V lost 8 bases and J 6 bases, leaving 9 bases between the germline ends. Germline CDR1 MDHEN, CDR2 SYDVKM. The length of the CDR3 is 11 residues. The CDR3 is CASQKLDTQYF. The DNA of the CDR3 is TGTGCCAGCCAGAAGTTGGATACGCAGTATTTT.

This chain joins TRBV20-1 and TRBJ2-3; 10 bases are a match to TRBD2. Germline V lookup: CDR1 DFQATT, CDR2 SNEGSKA (reference sequence). This CDR3 comprises 12 residues. With 3 bases clipped from V and 15 bases from J, the junction kept 9 bases outside the gene matches. CDR3 nucleotides: TGCAGTGCTAGTGAGCCTAGCGGGAGTCAATATTTT. It codes for CSASEPSGSQYF.

This clonotype was seen more than once but under ten times. The genes are TRBV3-1 and TRBJ1-2; D unresolved. Germline lookup yields CDR1 LGHDT and CDR2 YNNKEL (reference sequence). This CDR3 spans 15 amino acids. V shed 5 bases and J shed 8 bases, with 21 bases lying between them. CDR3 bases: TGTGCCAGCAGCTATTTCGGGGAGGCCATGCGGGGCTACACCTTC. Translated: CASSYFGEAMRGYTF.

This clonotype was seen just once. The chain uses TRBV2 and TRBJ1-1; D may be TRBD1 (5 bases). The length of the CDR3 is 17 residues. Germline lookup yields CDR1 SNHLY and CDR2 FYNNEI. V was clipped by 0 bases and J by 4 bases, with 18 bases between them. The CDR3 DNA reads as TGTGCCAGCAGTGAAGCCCGGGGGTTCGGCCGGAGCACTGAAGCTTTCTTT. It codes for CASSEARGFGRSTEAFF.

The sample holds many counts of this clonotype. The J gene is TRBJ2-3, the V gene TRBV20-1, with TRBD2 identical over 7 bases. Germline lookup yields CDR1 DFQATT and CDR2 SNEGSKA (reference sequence). This CDR3 has 15 amino acids. V lost 6 bases and J lost 1; bases outside the gene matches: 10. In DNA form, the CDR3 reads TGCAGTGCCCCCCGGTGGGCGGGAGGCACAGATACGCAGTATTTT. Translated, it gives CSAPRWAGGTDTQYF.

The chain links TRBV12-3 or TRBV12-4 to TRBJ1-5; D is ambiguous. Trimming stripped 5 bases from V and 3 bases from J, with 8 bases between. The CDR3 sequence is 13 residues long. As DNA, the CDR3 is TGTGCCAGCAGTAGACTGGACAATCAGCCCCAGCATTTT. As protein: CASSRLDNQPQHF.

This clonotype has a handful of counts. V usage is TRBV20-1 and J usage is TRBJ1-2; D may be TRBD1 (5 bases). The CDR3 is 15 residues long. Germline lookup yields CDR1 DFQATT and CDR2 SNEGSKA (reference sequence). The germline V and J ends were trimmed by 4 bases and 8 bases, with 23 bases remaining between them. CDR3: CSANSGDLNKIGYTF. The CDR3 bases are TGCAGTGCTAACTCGGGGGATCTAAATAAAATAGGCTACACCTTC.

This clonotype was seen repeatedly, ten times or more. The rearrangement links TRBV29-1 to TRBJ2-3; D is perhaps TRBD1 (5 bases). The V gene lost 4 bases and the J gene lost 5 bases, with 13 bases spanning the gap. Per germline, CDR1 SQVTM and CDR2 ANQGSEA. There are 13 residues in the CDR3. DNA for the CDR3: TGCAGCGTTGCCCGTTTAGGGGTAGATACGCAGTATTTT. It is translated as CSVARLGVDTQYF.

The chain links TRBV6-5 to TRBJ2-7, with 8 nucleotides matching TRBD1. Trimming at V came to 5 bases and at J to 2 bases, leaving 8 bases not matched to a gene. This CDR3 spans 15 amino acids. The germline CDR1 and CDR2 sequences are MNHEY and SVGAGI. CDR3 sequence reads: CASSASTGATYEQYV. In DNA form, the CDR3 reads TGTGCCAGCAGTGCCTCGACAGGGGCAACCTACGAGCAGTACGTC.

This clonotype was seen many times. The gene calls are TRBV7-9 and TRBJ2-1; 13 bases map to TRBD2. Germline assignment: CDR1 SEHNR and CDR2 FQNEAQ (reference sequence). With V trimmed by 0 bases and J by 10 bases, 6 bases remained unmatched. This CDR3 has 16 residues. This CDR3 reads CASSLAQGLAGLEQFF. CDR3 bases: TGTGCCAGCAGCTTAGCGCAGGGACTAGCGGGATTGGAGCAGTTCTTC.

This clonotype was counted a few times. The chain carries TRBV10-3 and TRBJ2-1; either TRBD1 or TRBD2 may supply D (5 bases each). Germline CDR1 is ENHRY and CDR2 is SYGVKD. Trimming took off 3 bases at V and 6 bases at J, with 18 bases between the two ends. This CDR3 has 16 residues. The CDR3 DNA reads TGTGCCATCAGTGATCGGGACGGACCATTTCGCAATGAGCAGTTCTTC. This gives the protein CAISDRDGPFRNEQFF.

The rearrangement links TRBV12-3 or TRBV12-4 to TRBJ2-2, with 9 bases fitting TRBD1. V lost 8 bases, J lost 4 bases, and 8 bases stayed unmatched. This CDR3 spans 15 amino acids. CDR3 coding DNA: TGTGCCAGCGCACGAGGACAGGGGAGCACCGGGGAGCTGTTTTTT. Protein: CASARGQGSTGELFF.

The V call is TRBV25-1, the J call TRBJ1-1; 8 bases line up with TRBD1. CDR1 and CDR2 from the germline V gene are MGHDK and SYGVNS. The CDR3 has 18 residues. V dropped 3 bases and J dropped 3; count of bases not matched to a gene: 15. Here the CDR3 reads CASSDWPSTGAGDTEAFF. The CDR3 DNA reads TGTGCCAGCAGTGATTGGCCGTCGACAGGGGCGGGGGACACTGAAGCTTTCTTT.

V usage is TRBV7-2 and J usage is TRBJ1-2, with D possibly being TRBD1 (6 bases). The CDR3 is 16 amino acids. The V and J ends lost 1 base and 5 bases respectively, with 17 bases between them. Germline CDR1 reads SGHTA; CDR2 reads FQGNSA. The CDR3 DNA follows: TGTGCCAGCAGCTTAGGCGGCGGGGGCGCGAGGTATGGCTACACCTTC. It specifies CASSLGGGGARYGYTF.

The V gene is TRBV20-1, the J gene TRBJ2-1; the D call may be TRBD1 or TRBD2 (5 bases each). Germline CDR1 DFQATT, CDR2 SNEGSKA (reference sequence). The CDR3 spans 14 residues. V lost 4 bases to trimming and J lost 2 bases, with 12 bases between them. CDR3: CSAKSGTTYNEQFF. The DNA for the CDR3 is TGCAGTGCTAAGTCCGGGACGACCTACAATGAGCAGTTCTTC.

V and J are TRBV29-1 and TRBJ1-1, with D possibly matching TRBD1 (6 bases). The germline V gene has CDR1 SQVTM and CDR2 ANQGSEA. The CDR3 is 13 amino acids. V dropped 6 bases and J dropped 5 bases, with 16 bases sitting between them. The DNA of the CDR3 is TGCAGCGTGGGGGCCCCTACATATACTGAAGCTTTCTTT. It translates to CSVGAPTYTEAFF. The entire variable domain, with the rest obtained from reference TRBV29-1 and TRBJ1-1, is as follows: SAVISQKPSRDICQRGTSLTIQCQVDSQVTMMFWYRQQPGQSLTLIATANQGSEATYESGFVIDKFPISRPNLTFSTLTVSNMSPEDSSIYLCSVGAPTYTEAFFGQGTRLTVV.